This T cell receptor beta chain came from a study of shared clonotypes between healthy human individuals. Whole-study results and caveats: Naive subsets generally exceeded memory subsets in estimated richness.

The study drew its donors from healthy HIV-negative adults without recent acute infections or vaccinations. Donors comprised only Caucasian adults living in Nashville, Tennessee. Measured with immunoSEQ multiplex PCR; TCRdb has only the in-frame clones, and not every one. The sample lists some 1 million clones; under 80% were seen once. This clone was detected a few times. The antigen is not known. Sequencing input: memory CD4+ T cells sorted from blood. Subset here: CD45RA-negative fraction. The TCR comes from a man aged 18-30 years in good health.

The CDR3 protein is CASSGGGPAGETQYF. CDR3 DNA sequence: TGTGCCAGCAGTGGTGGGGGTCCCGCGGGCGAGACCCAGTACTTC. The chain recombines TRBV2 with TRBJ2-5; perhaps D is TRBD1 or TRBD2 (5 bases each). The CDR3 has 15 amino acids. From germline, CDR1 is SNHLY and CDR2 FYNNEI. Trimming cost V 4 bases and J 5 bases, with 17 bases left between them. Looking up the rest from reference TRBV2 and TRBJ2-5 gives the full variable domain: EPEVTQTPSHQVTQMGQEVILRCVPISNHLYFYWYRQILGQKVEFLVSFYNNEISEKSEIFDDQFSVERPDGSNFTLKIRSTKLEDSAMYFCASSGGGPAGETQYFGPGTRLLVL.